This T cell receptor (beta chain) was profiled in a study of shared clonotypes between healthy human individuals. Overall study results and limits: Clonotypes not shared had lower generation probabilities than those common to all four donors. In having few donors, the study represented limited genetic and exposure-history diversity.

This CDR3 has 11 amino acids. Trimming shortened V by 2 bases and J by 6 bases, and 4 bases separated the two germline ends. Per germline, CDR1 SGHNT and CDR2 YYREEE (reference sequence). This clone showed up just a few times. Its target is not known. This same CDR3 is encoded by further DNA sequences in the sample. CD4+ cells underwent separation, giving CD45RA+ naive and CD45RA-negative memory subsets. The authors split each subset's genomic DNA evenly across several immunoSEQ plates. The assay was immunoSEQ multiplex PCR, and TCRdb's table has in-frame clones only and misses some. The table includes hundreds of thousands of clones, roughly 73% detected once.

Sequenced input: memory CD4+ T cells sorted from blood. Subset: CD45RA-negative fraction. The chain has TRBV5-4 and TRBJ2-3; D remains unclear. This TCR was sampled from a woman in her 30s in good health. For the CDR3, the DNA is TGTGCCAGCAGCTTAGGGGATACGCAGTATTTT. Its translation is CASSLGDTQYF.